This entry lists 24 T cell receptor beta chains sequenced from one sample in a study of T-cell memory formation after mild COVID-19. One entry per CDR3 protein results from TCRdb running MiXCR on the 5' RACE reads. Here the sample spans about 430,000 distinct CDR3 sequences, 18% being singletons. The sequenced sample consisted of PBMCs or a T cell subset sorted from them (not recorded which). Receptors originate from a man aged 18 to 29 who had mild COVID-19 (a few samples of this study predate the infection). Cell type and time point are not known.

The J gene is TRBJ2-1, the V gene TRBV12-3 or TRBV12-4; 14 nucleotides line up with TRBD2. Trimming removed 6 bases from V and 1 base from J; junction bases left unmatched: 8. This CDR3 is built from 18 residues. DNA for the CDR3: TGTGCCAGCAGGCACGGACTAGCGGGGGGTGGTTCCTACAATGAGCAGTTCTTC. Protein sequence: CASRHGLAGGGSYNEQFF.

The chain employs TRBV12-3 or TRBV12-4 and TRBJ2-2; 8 positions match TRBD2. This CDR3 contains 14 residues. Trimming cost V 8 bases and J 5 bases; bases outside gene matches: 7. CDR3 sequence reads: CASPIGGGTGELFF. The CDR3 DNA follows: TGTGCCAGCCCCATCGGGGGGGGGACCGGGGAGCTGTTTTTT.

This clonotype was counted between two and nine times. The chain employs TRBV27 and TRBJ2-7; 9 bases align to TRBD2. The trim removed 5 bases at V and 4 bases at J, leaving 30 bases unmatched. The CDR3 loop spans 22 amino acids. Per the germline V gene, CDR1 is MNHEY and CDR2 is SMNVEV (reference sequence). The CDR3 DNA sequence: TGTGCCAGCAGTCCCATACCTAGGAGGAGCGGGGGGTATACCCCCCTCCATTACGAGCAGTACTTC. Translating it yields CASSPIPRRSGGYTPLHYEQYF.

The chain joins TRBV7-2 to TRBJ2-5; 9 bases map to TRBD2. Looked up from germline, CDR1 is SGHTA and CDR2 is FQGNSA. The V segment lost 3 bases and the J segment 1 base; nucleotides outside the gene matches: 6. The CDR3 covers 16 residues. The CDR3 DNA is TGTGCCAGCAGCTTGGGCGGGGGGGCCGGCCAAGAGACCCAGTACTTC. Residues: CASSLGGGAGQETQYF.

The chain joins TRBV20-1 to TRBJ2-3; 7 nucleotides align to TRBD2. Germline CDR1 reads DFQATT; CDR2 reads SNEGSKA (reference sequence). The CDR3 loop spans 14 amino acids. The trim removed 3 bases at V and 2 bases at J, leaving 5 bases unmatched. CDR3 amino acids: CSASVGGVTDTQYF. The CDR3, as DNA: TGCAGTGCTAGTGTGGGGGGGGTCACAGATACGCAGTATTTT.

The chain is built from TRBV7-8 and TRBJ2-5; no definite D call. V was shortened by 4 bases and J by 5 bases, with 11 bases between the two germline ends. The V gene's germline CDR1 is SGHVS and CDR2 FQNEAQ. The CDR3 is 13 amino acids. CDR3 nucleotides: TGTGCCAGCAGCTCACGTATGGCCGAGACCCAGTACTTC. Translating gives CASSSRMAETQYF. The full variable domain, with the rest looked up from reference TRBV7-8 and TRBJ2-5, is GAGVSQSPRYKVAKRGQDVALRCDPISGHVSLFWYQQALGQGPEFLTYFQNEAQLDKSGLPSDRFFAERPEGSVSTLKIQRTQQEDSAVYLCASSSRMAETQYFGPGTRLLVL.

In its sample, this clonotype was seen a few times. The chain uses TRBV6-2 or TRBV6-3 and TRBJ1-2; 9 bases line up with TRBD1. The CDR3 runs to 14 residues. The germline V gene has CDR1 MNHEY and CDR2 SVGEGT. V shed 0 bases, J shed 9 bases, and the junction held 5 bases outside the gene matches. The CDR3 DNA reads TGTGCCAGCAGTTACTCCGGACAGGGGTTCCGCTACACCTTC. This sequence encodes CASSYSGQGFRYTF.

The V and J genes are TRBV7-9 and TRBJ1-1; D unclear. CDR3 length: 14 amino acids. V shed 2 bases and J shed 2 bases, with 9 bases lying between them. Germline CDR1 SEHNR, CDR2 FQNEAQ (reference sequence). CDR3 in DNA: TGTGCCAGCAGCTTAACACAGATAAACACTGAAGCTTTCTTT. Translated, it gives CASSLTQINTEAFF.

The gene calls are TRBV25-1 and TRBJ2-2; TRBD1 is a possible D gene (5 bases). V shed 8 bases and J shed 6 bases, with 16 bases lying between them. The CDR3 runs to 14 residues. Germline CDR1 MGHDK, CDR2 SYGVNS. The CDR3 is CASGRALQSGELFF. CDR3 nucleotide sequence: TGTGCCAGCGGCAGGGCTTTACAGTCCGGGGAGCTGTTTTTT. The full variable domain, rest sourced from reference TRBV25-1 and TRBJ2-2, is EADIYQTPRYLVIGTGKKITLECSQTMGHDKMYWYQQDPGMELHLIHYSYGVNSTEKGDLSSESTVSRIRTEHFPLTLESARPSHTSQYLCASGRALQSGELFFGEGSRLTVL.

This clonotype appeared a few times. This rearrangement joins TRBV30 to TRBJ1-6; tentative D call: TRBD1 (5 bases). V was clipped by 4 bases and J by 10 bases, with 14 bases between them. CDR3 length: 13 residues. Germline CDR1 is GTSNPN and CDR2 is SVGIG (reference sequence). The CDR3: CAWNGQGKSPLHF. The CDR3 region has the DNA TGTGCCTGGAATGGGCAGGGCAAGTCACCCCTCCACTTT.

V is TRBV30 and J is TRBJ1-2; D not certain. V lost 0 bases and J lost 8, with 13 bases in between. Germline V CDR1 and CDR2: GTSNPN, SVGIG (reference sequence). CDR3 length: 13 residues. The CDR3 coding sequence is TGTGCCTGGAGTGTTTCGGAGGGAGTGGGCTACACCTTC. This sequence encodes CAWSVSEGVGYTF.

The chain joins TRBV7-9 to TRBJ2-5; TRBD2 might be the D (6 bases). Germline CDR1 is SEHNR and CDR2 is FQNEAQ (reference sequence). Trimming removed 0 bases from V and 2 bases from J, with 10 bases in between. The length of the CDR3 is 15 residues. The CDR3 nucleotides read TGTGCCAGCAGCTTAGCACAGGACTATCAAGAGACCCAGTACTTC. Translating gives CASSLAQDYQETQYF.

This sequence joins TRBV30 and TRBJ2-3; 7 bases are a match to TRBD1. Per the germline V gene, CDR1 is GTSNPN and CDR2 is SVGIG (reference sequence). With 2 bases clipped from V and 3 bases from J, the junction kept 14 bases outside the gene matches. The CDR3 has 17 amino acids. The CDR3: CAWSHPSLGTVTDTQYF. CDR3 bases: TGTGCCTGGAGTCATCCCTCCCTTGGGACAGTTACAGATACGCAGTATTTT. The whole variable domain, filled in from reference TRBV30 and TRBJ2-3, reads SQTIHQWPATLVQPVGSPLSLECTVEGTSNPNLYWYRQAAGRGLQLLFYSVGIGQISSEVPQNLSASRPQDRQFILSSKKLLLSDSGFYLCAWSHPSLGTVTDTQYFGPGTRLTVL.

V usage is TRBV11-2 and J usage is TRBJ2-1, with D possibly matching TRBD2 (7 bases). Looked up from germline, CDR1 is SGHAT and CDR2 is FQNNGV. Trimming removed 10 bases from V and 7 bases from J, with 20 bases in between. The CDR3 is 14 amino acids. The DNA of the CDR3 is TGTGCCACTCGTAGGGGGGGCTCGTCGAATGAGCAGTTCTTC. Amino acids: CATRRGGSSNEQFF.

This clonotype was picked up a small number of times. This rearrangement joins TRBV6-2 or TRBV6-3 to TRBJ2-3; perhaps TRBD1 as D (6 bases). Trimming left V 5 bases short and J 4 bases short, with 19 bases between. CDR3 length equals 16 residues. Germline CDR1 reads MNHEY; CDR2 reads SVGEGT. The CDR3 region has the DNA TGTGCCAGCAGTCTAAGGACAAACAGGGTACCAGATACGCAGTATTTT. As protein: CASSLRTNRVPDTQYF.

The V gene is TRBV6-2 or TRBV6-3, the J gene TRBJ2-7; D possibly corresponds to TRBD2 (6 bases). Trimming took off 0 bases at V and 4 bases at J, with 13 bases between the two ends. The germline V gene encodes CDR1 MNHEY and CDR2 SVGEGT. This CDR3 comprises 15 residues. The CDR3 sequence: CASSYSIRGRYEQYF. As DNA, the CDR3 is TGTGCCAGCAGTTACTCGATACGGGGGAGGTACGAGCAGTACTTC.

There are a few counts of this clonotype. A much larger clone is a single base away; this may be a read error. The chain joins TRBV3-1 to TRBJ1-5; no firm D call. Germline V gene lookup returns CDR1 LGHDT and CDR2 YNNKEL (reference sequence). There are 13 residues in the CDR3. Trimming left V 3 bases short and J 10 bases short, with 13 bases between. CDR3: CASSHDDVHPQHF. CDR3 coding DNA: TGTGCCAGCAGCCATGATGACGTCCACCCCCAGCATTTT.

The gene calls are TRBV12-3 or TRBV12-4 and TRBJ1-1; D possibly corresponds to TRBD1 (5 bases). The CDR3 has 13 amino acids. V lost 5 bases to trimming and J lost 11 bases, with 18 bases between them. In DNA, the CDR3 is TGTGCCAGCAGTCCCGGGTCGTCAGGGATCGCTTTCTTT. It translates to CASSPGSSGIAFF.

V usage is TRBV29-1 and J usage is TRBJ1-2, with 12 bases aligning to TRBD1. Per the germline V gene, CDR1 is SQVTM and CDR2 is ANQGSEA. The CDR3 has 15 residues. J gave up 7 bases and V 2 bases, and 8 bases lay outside the gene matches. CDR3 amino acids: CSVERGTGGASGYTF. For the CDR3, the DNA is TGCAGCGTTGAAAGGGGGACAGGGGGCGCGAGTGGCTACACCTTC.

This clonotype was picked up a small number of times. The rearrangement uses TRBV4-3 and TRBJ2-1; D possibly matches TRBD1 or TRBD2 (6 bases each). Germline-derived CDR1 and CDR2 are LGHNA and YSLEER. CDR3 length: 15 amino acids. V was pared by 1 base and J by 5 bases, with 12 bases between. The CDR3 nucleotides are TGCGCCAGCAGCCAAGTTCGGGGGCCAAACAATGAGCAGTTCTTC. As protein: CASSQVRGPNNEQFF.

This clonotype was detected a few times. The J gene is TRBJ1-3, the V gene TRBV18; no reliable D call. The CDR3 totals 15 residues. CDR1 and CDR2 from the germline V gene are KGHSH and LQKENI. Between the trimmed V and J ends, which lost 3 bases and 0 bases, there was a span of 9 bases. CDR3 protein: CASSPASASGNTIYF. CDR3 nucleotide sequence: TGTGCCAGCTCACCCGCCTCCGCCTCTGGAAACACCATATATTTT.

This clonotype has more than one count but fewer than ten. This chain uses TRBV19 with TRBJ1-1; D perhaps matches TRBD1 (5 bases). Trimming pared 9 bases from V and 1 base from J, leaving 9 bases between. The CDR3 length is 12 residues. The germline CDR1 and CDR2 sequences are LNHDA and SQIVND (reference sequence). As DNA, the CDR3 is TGTGCCAGCTCGGGGCCGAACACTGAAGCTTTCTTT. It translates to CASSGPNTEAFF. The full variable domain, its missing parts supplied by reference TRBV19 and TRBJ1-1, is DGGITQSPKYLFRKEGQNVTLSCEQNLNHDAMYWYRQDPGQGLRLIYYSQIVNDFQKGDIAEGYSVSREKKESFPLTVTSAQKNPTAFYLCASSGPNTEAFFGQGTRLTVV.

Only a few counts were recorded for this clonotype. This rearrangement joins TRBV11-2 to TRBJ2-1, with 7 bases fitting TRBD1. The CDR3 has 15 residues. From germline, CDR1 is SGHAT and CDR2 FQNNGV. J lost 3 bases, V lost 6 bases, and 8 bases had no gene match. The CDR3 region is CASSFGTAVYNEQFF. The CDR3 DNA reads as TGTGCCAGCAGTTTTGGGACAGCCGTCTACAATGAGCAGTTCTTC.

This clonotype was detected a few times. This chain joins TRBV27 and TRBJ1-1; D is perhaps TRBD1 (5 bases). This CDR3 is 14 amino acids long. Trimming removed 7 bases at V and 5 bases at J, with 17 bases between. CDR1 is MNHEY, CDR2 SMNVEV, per germline (reference sequence). The CDR3 DNA sequence: TGTGCCAGCACCCCGGGGGGTGGGGGTACTGAAGCTTTCTTT. Protein product: CASTPGGGGTEAFF.